A selection of T cell receptor beta chains follows, all from one sample in a study of CXCR3-negative and CXCR3-positive naive CD8 T cells. TCRdb re-called the 5' RACE reads, yielding one record per CDR3 amino acid sequence without DNA. The specimen's table records some 50,000 distinct CDR3 sequences. Sequencing used naive CXCR3- CD8+ T cells from blood. The receptors were gathered from a human donor in good health. Some clones in this sample may be carry-over from other donors' samples. Both conserved end residues are part of each CDR3. The order of the fields is V gene, J gene, CDR3 protein.

v_gene: TRBV29-1
j_gene: TRBJ2-1
CDR3aa: CSVRLGREQFF

v_gene: TRBV12-3/TRBV12-4
j_gene: TRBJ1-1
CDR3aa: CAISRDAIDTEAFF

v_gene: TRBV7-2
j_gene: TRBJ2-7
CDR3aa: CASSFGPDRGAYEQYF

v_gene: TRBV29-1
j_gene: TRBJ2-1
CDR3aa: CSVEGIAGGPSYNEQFF

v_gene: TRBV7-9
j_gene: TRBJ2-5
CDR3aa: CASGTVSETQYF

v_gene: TRBV4-3
j_gene: TRBJ2-1
CDR3aa: CASSQDSGTYNEQFF

v_gene: TRBV3-1
j_gene: TRBJ2-5
CDR3aa: CASSREEDLQETQYF

v_gene: TRBV28
j_gene: TRBJ2-7
CDR3aa: CASSSLNGQGTHEQYF

v_gene: TRBV2
j_gene: TRBJ2-5
CDR3aa: CASPRVAGGQETQYF

v_gene: TRBV12-3/TRBV12-4
j_gene: TRBJ2-3
CDR3aa: CASSFDPDTQYF

v_gene: TRBV29-1
j_gene: TRBJ2-2
CDR3aa: CSAVTGAGELFF

v_gene: TRBV7-9
j_gene: TRBJ2-3
CDR3aa: CASSPGSGPDTQYF

v_gene: TRBV7-9
j_gene: TRBJ2-1
CDR3aa: CASTPTGSSYNEQFF

v_gene: TRBV28
j_gene: TRBJ1-3
CDR3aa: CASSYRVSGNTIYF

v_gene: TRBV12-3/TRBV12-4
j_gene: TRBJ2-7
CDR3aa: CASSLSWHEQYF

v_gene: TRBV5-1
j_gene: TRBJ2-7
CDR3aa: CASSLQGLVGYEQYF

v_gene: TRBV28
j_gene: TRBJ2-1
CDR3aa: CASSLLPFSGSSSYNEQFF

v_gene: TRBV29-1
j_gene: TRBJ2-2
CDR3aa: CSAIKGTGELFF

v_gene: TRBV29-1
j_gene: TRBJ2-1
CDR3aa: CSVEGGGTEQFF

v_gene: TRBV20-1
j_gene: TRBJ2-5
CDR3aa: CSARDRLAGAYETQYF

v_gene: TRBV6-6
j_gene: TRBJ2-1
CDR3aa: CASSTSGSAYNEQFF

v_gene: TRBV29-1
j_gene: TRBJ2-7
CDR3aa: CSVIRQGTYEQYF

v_gene: TRBV13
j_gene: TRBJ2-7
CDR3aa: CASSLGGLGSYEQYF

v_gene: TRBV29-1
j_gene: TRBJ2-2
CDR3aa: CSVAGGVNTGELFF

v_gene: TRBV7-6
j_gene: TRBJ2-2
CDR3aa: CASSLAVGGGELFF

v_gene: TRBV28
j_gene: TRBJ2-1
CDR3aa: CASSLSVFRGLYNEQFF

v_gene: TRBV29-1
j_gene: TRBJ2-5
CDR3aa: CSVDIGPDQETQYF

v_gene: TRBV29-1
j_gene: TRBJ2-7
CDR3aa: CSVAGTGVYEQYF

v_gene: TRBV6-5
j_gene: TRBJ2-1
CDR3aa: CASSKGSYNEQFF

v_gene: TRBV14
j_gene: TRBJ1-3
CDR3aa: CASSRDRDGNTIYF

v_gene: TRBV15
j_gene: TRBJ1-3
CDR3aa: CATSGLTPSPSGNTIYF

v_gene: TRBV6-5
j_gene: TRBJ1-2
CDR3aa: CASSYSDSYGYTF

v_gene: TRBV7-2
j_gene: TRBJ2-7
CDR3aa: CVSSPYRGGYEQYF

v_gene: TRBV28
j_gene: TRBJ1-2
CDR3aa: CASSPLRQGLVYGYTF

v_gene: TRBV28
j_gene: TRBJ2-7
CDR3aa: CASRDPTSGGYYEQYF

v_gene: TRBV29-1
j_gene: TRBJ2-3
CDR3aa: CSLYLGEGTDRQYF

v_gene: TRBV25-1
j_gene: TRBJ2-1
CDR3aa: CASGLAGANEQFF

v_gene: TRBV9
j_gene: TRBJ1-5
CDR3aa: CASSVSPAGQPQHF

v_gene: TRBV27
j_gene: TRBJ2-1
CDR3aa: CASTDTQTRYNEQFF

v_gene: TRBV29-1
j_gene: TRBJ2-5
CDR3aa: CSVEDGQGAGTQYF

v_gene: TRBV2
j_gene: TRBJ2-2
CDR3aa: CASSVQWNTGELFF

v_gene: TRBV11-2
j_gene: TRBJ2-1
CDR3aa: CASSHYNEQFF

v_gene: TRBV27
j_gene: TRBJ1-2
CDR3aa: CASSLLWDRGDLYGYTF

v_gene: TRBV7-6
j_gene: TRBJ1-1
CDR3aa: CASSLEGGTEAFF

v_gene: TRBV20-1
j_gene: TRBJ2-7
CDR3aa: CSAHPMSGGLDEQYF

v_gene: TRBV29-1
j_gene: TRBJ2-7
CDR3aa: CSVEPLLAGGGEQYF

v_gene: TRBV28
j_gene: TRBJ2-1
CDR3aa: CASHRGTSEQFF

v_gene: TRBV20-1
j_gene: TRBJ1-1
CDR3aa: CSARLPMNTEAFF

v_gene: TRBV20-1
j_gene: TRBJ2-7
CDR3aa: CSASPRDAGNAAYEQYF

v_gene: TRBV7-9
j_gene: TRBJ2-7
CDR3aa: CASSFTGGGSYEQYF